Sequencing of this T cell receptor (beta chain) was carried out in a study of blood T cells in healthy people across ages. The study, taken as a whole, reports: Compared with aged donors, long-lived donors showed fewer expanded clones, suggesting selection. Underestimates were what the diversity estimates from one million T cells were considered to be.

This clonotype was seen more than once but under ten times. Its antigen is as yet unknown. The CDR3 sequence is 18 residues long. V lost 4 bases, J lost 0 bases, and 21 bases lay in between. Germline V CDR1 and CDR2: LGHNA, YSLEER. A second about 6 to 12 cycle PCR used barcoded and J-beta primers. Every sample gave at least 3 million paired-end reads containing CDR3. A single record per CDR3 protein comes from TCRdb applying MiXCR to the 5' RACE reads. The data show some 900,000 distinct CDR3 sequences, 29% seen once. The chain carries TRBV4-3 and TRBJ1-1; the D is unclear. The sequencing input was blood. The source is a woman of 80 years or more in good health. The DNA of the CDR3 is TGCGCCAGCAGCCGAAAGGCCGGGTCCTTAATCATGAACACTGAAGCTTTCTTT. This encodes CASSRKAGSLIMNTEAFF.